This passage covers 8 T cell receptor beta chains from one sample sequenced in a study of identical twins. TCRdb used MiXCR to reprocess the 5' RACE reads, holding one entry per CDR3 protein. The sample contains hundreds of thousands of distinct CDR3 sequences, 8.6% of which appear only once. Separately, the same data were catalogued under a study of yellow fever vaccine responses in identical twins.

The sequencing input was PBMCs. Receptor source: a woman under 30 in good health.

Many counts were recorded for this clonotype. The chain recombines TRBV20-1 with TRBJ2-1; D may be TRBD1 or TRBD2 (6 bases each). Trimming shortened V by 6 bases and J by 7 bases, and 16 bases separated the two germline ends. Germline lookup yields CDR1 DFQATT and CDR2 SNEGSKA (reference sequence). CDR3 size: 13 residues. The CDR3 spells CSARGRSENEQFF. The DNA of the CDR3 is TGCAGTGCCCGGGGGCGTAGTGAAAATGAGCAGTTCTTC.

This clonotype was seen ten or more times. This rearrangement joins TRBV4-2 to TRBJ2-2; 7 bases are a match to TRBD1. The CDR3 extends over 16 amino acids. V shed 2 bases and J 2 bases; nucleotides not matched to a gene: 5. Germline V gene sequence: CDR1 LGHNA, CDR2 YNFKEQ. The CDR3: CASSQRDSYNTGELFF. For the CDR3, the DNA is TGTGCCAGCAGCCAACGGGACAGCTATAACACCGGGGAGCTGTTTTTT.

Many counts were recorded for this clonotype. This rearrangement joins TRBV3-1 to TRBJ1-1; a weak D match, TRBD1 (5 bases). V dropped 3 bases and J dropped 4 bases, with 12 bases sitting between them. Germline CDR1 reads LGHDT; CDR2 reads YNNKEL (reference sequence). CDR3 length: 14 residues. The CDR3 is CASSQRQGGTEAFF. In DNA, the CDR3 is TGTGCCAGCAGCCAGAGGCAGGGAGGCACTGAAGCTTTCTTT. The entire variable domain, with the rest obtained from reference TRBV3-1 and TRBJ1-1, is as follows: DTAVSQTPKYLVTQMGNDKSIKCEQNLGHDTMYWYKQDSKKFLKIMFSYNNKELIINETVPNRFSPKSPDKAHLNLHINSLELGDSAVYFCASSQRQGGTEAFFGQGTRLTVV.

This clonotype was observed a few times. This rearrangement joins TRBV11-3 to TRBJ2-1, with TRBD2 identical over 9 bases. J gave up 6 bases and V 5 bases, and 5 bases lay outside the gene matches. The CDR3 totals 14 residues. Germline CDR1 is SGHNT and CDR2 is YENEEA. The CDR3 protein is CASSRAAGGNEQFF. DNA for the CDR3: TGTGCCAGCAGCCGCGCAGCGGGGGGCAATGAGCAGTTCTTC.

There are a few counts of this clonotype. This chain uses TRBV6-2 or TRBV6-3 with TRBJ2-1, with D perhaps assigned TRBD1 or TRBD2 (5 bases each). Looked up from germline, CDR1 is MNHEY and CDR2 is SVGEGT. The CDR3 is 14 amino acids. V was shortened by 2 bases and J by 7 bases, with 12 bases between the two germline ends. The CDR3 sequence is CASSYEGPGNEQFF. CDR3 nucleotide sequence: TGTGCCAGCAGTTACGAGGGGCCAGGGAATGAGCAGTTCTTC.

This clonotype was seen only a few times. V is TRBV20-1 and J is TRBJ2-7; 11 nucleotides match TRBD2. Germline V gene data show CDR1 as DFQATT and CDR2 as SNEGSKA (reference sequence). The CDR3 is 14 amino acids. J was trimmed by 6 bases and V by 3 bases; bases with no gene match: 7. CDR3 sequence (DNA): TGCAGTGCTAGGGTAACTAGCGGGAGCGCCGAGCAGTACTTC. It translates to CSARVTSGSAEQYF.

This chain links TRBV5-5 with TRBJ1-4; 8 positions match TRBD1. The CDR3 has 16 amino acids. Germline values: CDR1 SGHKS, CDR2 YYEKEE (reference sequence). Trimming removed 4 bases from V and 8 bases from J; junction bases left unmatched: 13. CDR3 residues: CASSPERTGSGEKLFF. CDR3 DNA: TGTGCCAGCAGCCCGGAGAGGACAGGGAGCGGAGAAAAACTGTTTTTT.

The CDR3 is CSVEAYSRSGANVLTF. The CDR3 coding sequence is TGCAGCGTTGAAGCGTACAGCCGCTCTGGGGCCAACGTCCTGACTTTC. V gene TRBV29-1 combines with J gene TRBJ2-6; D is unresolved. The V end lost 1 base, the J end lost 0 bases, and 10 bases lay between the germline ends. The CDR3 runs 16 residues. CDR1 and CDR2 (germline): SQVTM, ANQGSEA.